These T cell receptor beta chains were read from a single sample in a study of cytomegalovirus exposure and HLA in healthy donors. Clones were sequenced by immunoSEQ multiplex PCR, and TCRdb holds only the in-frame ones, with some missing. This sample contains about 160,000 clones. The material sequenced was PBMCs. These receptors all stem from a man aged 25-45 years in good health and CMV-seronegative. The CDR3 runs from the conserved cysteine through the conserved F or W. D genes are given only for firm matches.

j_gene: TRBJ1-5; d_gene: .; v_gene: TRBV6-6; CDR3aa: CASSPQGWQPQHF; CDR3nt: TGTGCCAGCAGTCCGCAGGGGTGGCAGCCCCAGCATTTT
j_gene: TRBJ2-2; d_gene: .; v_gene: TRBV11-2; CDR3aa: CASSSKPGELFF; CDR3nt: TGTGCCAGCAGCTCTAAACCCGGGGAGCTGTTTTTT
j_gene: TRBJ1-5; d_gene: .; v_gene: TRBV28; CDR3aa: CASRTGEGRQPQHF; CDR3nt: TGTGCCAGCAGAACTGGGGAGGGACGACAGCCCCAGCATTTT
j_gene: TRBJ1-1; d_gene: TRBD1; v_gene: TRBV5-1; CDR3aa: CASSFRGQGRMNTEAFF; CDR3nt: TGCGCCAGCAGCTTCAGGGGACAGGGGCGGATGAACACTGAAGCTTTCTTT
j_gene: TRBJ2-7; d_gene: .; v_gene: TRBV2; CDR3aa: CASSEALAVTYEQYF; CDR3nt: TGTGCCAGCAGTGAAGCGCTCGCAGTAACCTACGAGCAGTACTTC
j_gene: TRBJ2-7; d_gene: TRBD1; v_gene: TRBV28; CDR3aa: CASSSGQGYEQYF; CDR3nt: TGTGCCAGCAGTTCAGGACAGGGATACGAGCAGTACTTC
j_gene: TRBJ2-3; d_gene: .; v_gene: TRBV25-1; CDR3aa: CASSNLASSTDTQYF; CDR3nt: TGTGCCAGCAGTAACCTAGCGTCTAGCACAGATACGCAGTATTTT
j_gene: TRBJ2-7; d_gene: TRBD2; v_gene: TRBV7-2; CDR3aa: CASSLGPSGTYEQYF; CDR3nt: TGTGCCAGCAGCTTAGGACCTAGCGGTACCTACGAGCAGTACTTC
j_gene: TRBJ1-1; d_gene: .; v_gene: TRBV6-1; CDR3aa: CASSVSVNTEAFF; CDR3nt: TGTGCCAGCAGCGTCAGCGTGAACACTGAAGCTTTCTTT
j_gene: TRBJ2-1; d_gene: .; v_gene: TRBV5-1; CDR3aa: CASSFGQGGYNEQFF; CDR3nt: TGCGCCAGCAGCTTTGGGCAGGGGGGATACAATGAGCAGTTCTTC
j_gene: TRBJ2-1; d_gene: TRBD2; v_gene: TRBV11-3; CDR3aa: CASSYKIGLAGAHSYNEQFF; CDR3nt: TGTGCCAGCAGCTACAAGATAGGACTAGCGGGAGCCCACTCCTACAATGAGCAGTTCTTC
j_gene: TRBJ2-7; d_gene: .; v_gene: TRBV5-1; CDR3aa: CASSQRTAYEQYF; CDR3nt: TGCGCCAGCAGCCAAAGGACAGCCTACGAGCAGTACTTC
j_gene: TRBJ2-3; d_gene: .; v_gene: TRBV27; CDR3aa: CASSSYSASTDTQYF; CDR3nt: TGTGCCAGCAGTTCTTATAGCGCCAGCACAGATACGCAGTATTTT
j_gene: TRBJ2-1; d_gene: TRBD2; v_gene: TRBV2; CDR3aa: CASSLLAGDSLNYNEQFF; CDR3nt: TGTGCCAGCAGTTTACTAGCGGGAGATTCCCTAAACTACAATGAGCAGTTCTTC
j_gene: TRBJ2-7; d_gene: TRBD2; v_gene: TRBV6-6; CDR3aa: CASRAQRELYEQYF; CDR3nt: TGTGCCAGCAGGGCCCAGCGGGAGCTATACGAGCAGTACTTC
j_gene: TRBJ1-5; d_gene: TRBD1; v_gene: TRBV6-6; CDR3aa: CASRRQGGYEPQHF; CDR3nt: TGTGCCAGCAGGCGACAGGGGGGGTACGAGCCCCAGCATTTT
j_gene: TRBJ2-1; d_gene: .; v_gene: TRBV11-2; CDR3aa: CASSSLGAYSYNEQFF; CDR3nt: TGTGCCAGCAGCTCCCTTGGGGCGTATTCCTACAATGAGCAGTTCTTC
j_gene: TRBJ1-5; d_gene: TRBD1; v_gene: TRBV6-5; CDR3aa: CASSAGTGGTQPQHF; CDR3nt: TGTGCCAGCAGTGCGGGGACAGGGGGCACTCAGCCCCAGCATTTT
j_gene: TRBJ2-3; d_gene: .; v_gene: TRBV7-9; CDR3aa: CASSLRLDRIADTQYF; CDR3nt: TGTGCCAGCAGCTTAAGGCTAGACAGGATCGCAGATACGCAGTATTTT
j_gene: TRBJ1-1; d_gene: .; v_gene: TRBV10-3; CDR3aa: CAISESKQTTEAFF; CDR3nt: TGTGCCATCAGTGAGTCGAAACAGACAACTGAAGCTTTCTTT
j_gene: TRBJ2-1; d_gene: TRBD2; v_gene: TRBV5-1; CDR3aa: CASSLGTSGYNEQFF; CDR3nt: TGCGCCAGCAGCCTAGGGACTAGCGGGTACAATGAGCAGTTCTTC
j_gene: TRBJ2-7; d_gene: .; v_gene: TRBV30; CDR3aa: CAWSRGIYEQYF; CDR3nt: TGTGCCTGGAGCCGAGGGATATACGAGCAGTACTTC
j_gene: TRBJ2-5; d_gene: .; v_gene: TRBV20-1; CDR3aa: CSARRGRTQYF; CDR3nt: TGCAGTGCTAGAAGAGGGAGGACCCAGTACTTC
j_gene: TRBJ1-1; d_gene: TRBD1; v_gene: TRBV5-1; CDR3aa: CASSLPDRGTEAFF; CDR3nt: TGCGCCAGCAGCTTACCGGACAGGGGCACTGAAGCTTTCTTT
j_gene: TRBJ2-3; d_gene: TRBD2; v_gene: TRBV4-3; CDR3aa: CASSQVSSGLARTQYF; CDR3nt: TGCGCCAGCAGCCAAGTTTCTAGCGGGTTGGCCAGAACGCAGTATTTT
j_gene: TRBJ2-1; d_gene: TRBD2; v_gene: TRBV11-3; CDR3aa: CASSLGLAPNEQFF; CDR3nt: TGTGCCAGCAGCTTGGGACTAGCGCCCAATGAGCAGTTCTTC
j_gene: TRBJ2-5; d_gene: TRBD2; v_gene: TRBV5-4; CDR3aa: CASSSSGRARETQYF; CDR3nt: TGTGCCAGCAGTTCTAGCGGGAGGGCCAGAGAGACCCAGTACTTC
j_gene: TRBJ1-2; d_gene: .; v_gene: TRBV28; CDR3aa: CASSLGGERRYGYTF; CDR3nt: TGTGCCAGCAGTTTAGGCGGGGAGAGGCGCTATGGCTACACCTTC
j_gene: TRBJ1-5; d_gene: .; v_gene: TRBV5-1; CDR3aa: CASSLGGDNPYSNQPQHF; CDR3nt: TGCGCCAGCAGCTTAGGGGGAGACAATCCGTATAGCAATCAGCCCCAGCATTTT
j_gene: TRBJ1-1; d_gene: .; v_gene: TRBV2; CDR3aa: CANHRGSTEAFF; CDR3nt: TGTGCCAACCATAGGGGGAGCACTGAAGCTTTCTTT
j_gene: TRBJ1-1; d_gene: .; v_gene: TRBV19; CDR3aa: CASSIREQVTEAFF; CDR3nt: TGTGCCAGTAGTATACGAGAACAGGTCACTGAAGCTTTCTTT
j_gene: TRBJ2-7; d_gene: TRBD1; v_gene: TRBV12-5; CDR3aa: CASGLWDRLEQYF; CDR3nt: TGTGCTAGTGGTTTGTGGGACAGACTCGAGCAGTACTTC
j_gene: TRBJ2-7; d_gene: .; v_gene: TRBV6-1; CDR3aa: CASRREGVYEQYF; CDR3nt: TGTGCCAGCAGGAGGGAGGGGGTTTACGAGCAGTACTTC
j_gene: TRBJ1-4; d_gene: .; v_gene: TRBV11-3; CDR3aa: CASSIRGIEKLFF; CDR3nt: TGTGCCAGCAGCATCAGGGGTATTGAAAAACTGTTTTTT
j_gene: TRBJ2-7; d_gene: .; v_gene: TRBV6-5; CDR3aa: CASSYSDRGPSGEQYF; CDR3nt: TGTGCCAGCAGTTACTCGGATCGAGGCCCCAGCGGCGAGCAGTACTTC
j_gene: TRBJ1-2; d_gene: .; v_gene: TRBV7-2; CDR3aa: CASSLEAGRRSYTF; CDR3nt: TGTGCCAGCAGCTTAGAGGCAGGTCGGCGAAGCTACACCTTC
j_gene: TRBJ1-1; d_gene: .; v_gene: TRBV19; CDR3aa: CASSPDGGTEAFF; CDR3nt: TGTGCCAGTAGTCCTGACGGGGGCACTGAAGCTTTCTTT
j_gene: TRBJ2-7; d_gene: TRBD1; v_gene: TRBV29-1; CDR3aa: CSVEGPGQASYEQYF; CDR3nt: TGCAGCGTTGAGGGGCCGGGACAGGCCTCCTACGAGCAGTACTTC
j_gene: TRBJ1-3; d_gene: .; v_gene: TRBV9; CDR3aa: CASSVAPGDTIYF; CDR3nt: TGTGCCAGCAGCGTAGCCCCAGGGGACACCATATATTTT
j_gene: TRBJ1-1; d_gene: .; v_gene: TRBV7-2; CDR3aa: CASILRAGWGNTEAFF; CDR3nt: TGTGCCAGCATCCTTCGGGCAGGGTGGGGTAACACTGAAGCTTTCTTT
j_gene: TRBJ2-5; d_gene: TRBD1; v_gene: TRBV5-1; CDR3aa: CASATGASVIQTQYF; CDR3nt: TGCGCCAGCGCCACAGGGGCCTCAGTGATTCAGACCCAGTACTTC
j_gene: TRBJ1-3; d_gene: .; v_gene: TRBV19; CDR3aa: CASSPFSRGTAYGNTIYF; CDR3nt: TGTGCCAGTAGTCCCTTCAGCCGCGGGACCGCATATGGAAACACCATATATTTT
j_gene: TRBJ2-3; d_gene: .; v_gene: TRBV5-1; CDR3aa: CASSETTGRGTDTQYF; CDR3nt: TGCGCCAGCAGCGAAACCACAGGGAGGGGGACAGATACGCAGTATTTT
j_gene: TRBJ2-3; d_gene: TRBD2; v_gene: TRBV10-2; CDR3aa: CASRGLAPDSPYF; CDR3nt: TGCGCCAGCAGGGGACTAGCCCCCGATTCGCCGTATTTT
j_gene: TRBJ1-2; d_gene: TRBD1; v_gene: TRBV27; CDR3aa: CASRSGTVGPLYGYTF; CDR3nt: TGTGCCAGCAGGTCCGGGACAGTCGGCCCCCTCTATGGCTACACCTTC
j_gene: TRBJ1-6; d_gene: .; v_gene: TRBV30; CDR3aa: CAWSVAENSPLHF; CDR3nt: TGTGCCTGGAGTGTGGCCGAAAATTCACCCCTCCACTTT
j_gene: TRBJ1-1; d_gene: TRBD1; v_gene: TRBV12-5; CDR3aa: CASGAGQGVYTEAFF; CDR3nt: TGTGCTAGTGGGGCGGGACAGGGGGTTTACACTGAAGCTTTCTTT
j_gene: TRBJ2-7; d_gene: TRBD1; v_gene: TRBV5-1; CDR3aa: CASSGTGQSSYEQYF; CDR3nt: TGCGCCAGCAGCGGGACGGGACAGTCCTCCTACGAGCAGTACTTC
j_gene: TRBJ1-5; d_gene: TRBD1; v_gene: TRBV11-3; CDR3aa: CASSLDGGTGRPQHF; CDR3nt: TGTGCCAGCAGCTTAGATGGTGGGACAGGGCGGCCCCAGCATTTT
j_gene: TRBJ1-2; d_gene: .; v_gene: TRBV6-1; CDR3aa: CASSEAGSAQGIGYTF; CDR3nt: TGTGCCAGCAGTGAAGCAGGATCTGCCCAGGGAATTGGCTACACCTTC
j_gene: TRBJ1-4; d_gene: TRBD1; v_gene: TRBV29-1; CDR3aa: CSAGTVREKLFF; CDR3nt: TGCAGCGCCGGGACAGTGAGAGAAAAACTGTTTTTT